This T cell receptor beta chain was recovered during a study of blood T cell repertoires in COVID-19. The wider study: COVID-19 samples from acute and convalescent phases originated in the United States, Italy and Spain.

This clone was seen only once. Methods used by the authors: Amplification of reference gene primers was used by the study to estimate nucleated cell counts. The assay was immunoSEQ multiplex PCR, and TCRdb's table has in-frame clones only and misses some. From that table come the V and J calls and clone size; the DNA was used to work out D and trimming. The sample lists 650,000 to 800,000 clones; 90% were seen once. The sequence came from a woman between 18 and 29 years old with acute or convalescent COVID-19. The material sequenced was peripheral blood.

CDR3 in amino acids: CASSEAGGSANTEAFF. CDR3 in DNA: TGTGCCAGCAGTGAGGCAGGGGGCTCGGCGAACACTGAAGCTTTCTTT. J is TRBJ1-1 and V is TRBV6-1, with 8 bases identical to TRBD1. CDR3 length: 16 amino acids. The V gene end was trimmed by 3 bases and the J gene end by 1 base; junction bases not matched to a gene: 7. The germline CDR1 and CDR2 sequences are MNHNS and SASEGT.